This TCR beta chain was documented in a study of blood T cell repertoires in COVID-19. About the research overall: Samples came from the United States, Italy and Spain, spanning acute and convalescent COVID-19. T cells, B-cell-depleted T cells, or PBMCs supplied cDNA or gDNA.

As originally analysed: Nucleated cell number was recorded as an estimate derived from reference gene primer amplification. The table came from immunoSEQ multiplex PCR; TCRdb's copy has only in-frame clones and leaves some out. That table is the source of V, J and clone size, and D and trimming were worked out from the DNA. Counted here are over 200,000 clones, nearly 90% occurring once; the ten biggest clones make up roughly 4%. Cohorts were assigned according to the clinical history that participants reported. Sequencing input: PBMCs or T cells enriched from blood (not recorded which). This receptor was taken from a woman aged 25 to 39 with acute COVID-19.

The CDR3 nucleotides read TGTGCCAGTAGTATTGCGGCAGCGAACACTGAAGCTTTCTTT. It encodes CASSIAAANTEAFF. This chain links TRBV19 with TRBJ1-1; D uncertain. Trimming removed 3 bases at V and 1 base at J, with 9 bases between. The germline CDR1 and CDR2 sequences are LNHDA and SQIVND (reference sequence). The CDR3 length is 14 residues.